This passage covers 22 T cell receptor beta chains from one sample sequenced in a study of cytomegalovirus exposure and HLA in healthy donors. The data were produced by immunoSEQ multiplex PCR, yet TCRdb's version contains in-frame clones alone and is incomplete. The sample contains 100,000 to 150,000 clones, roughly 93% of which appear only once. Material for sequencing was PBMCs. The receptors originated from a woman aged 18-35 years in good health and CMV-seronegative.

The chain employs TRBV18 and TRBJ2-5, with 7 positions matching TRBD1. Trimming removed 5 bases from V and 2 bases from J; junction bases left unmatched: 11. The V gene's germline CDR1 is KGHSH and CDR2 LQKENI. The CDR3 contains 16 residues. The CDR3 DNA follows: TGTGCCAGCTCAAGTTTGGTGTCGGGACAGCAAGAGACCCAGTACTTC. This translates into CASSSLVSGQQETQYF.

The chain carries TRBV10-3 and TRBJ1-1; tentative D call: TRBD1 (5 bases). In germline, CDR1 is ENHRY, CDR2 SYGVKD. The V end lost 5 bases, the J end lost 2 bases, and 12 bases lay between the germline ends. The CDR3 length is 14 residues. This CDR3 reads CAISPDTRNTEAFF. The CDR3 coding sequence is TGTGCCATCAGTCCGGACACCAGAAACACTGAAGCTTTCTTT.

This clone was counted between two and nine times. The chain uses TRBV18 and TRBJ2-1; 11 bases are a match to TRBD2. This CDR3 is built from 15 residues. The germline gives CDR1 KGHSH, CDR2 LQKENI. V lost 5 bases and J lost 7; bases outside the gene matches: 7. The CDR3 loop is CASSLQTSGSNEQFF. The CDR3 DNA sequence: TGTGCCAGCTCATTGCAAACTAGCGGGAGTAATGAGCAGTTCTTC.

This clone was counted only a few times. The chain links TRBV19 to TRBJ1-1; D perhaps matches TRBD1 (5 bases). Deletions cut 8 bases from V and 2 bases from J, with 9 bases between. Per germline, CDR1 LNHDA and CDR2 SQIVND (reference sequence). This CDR3 is built from 12 residues. The CDR3 DNA sequence: TGTGCCAGTGGACACTCCAACACTGAAGCTTTCTTT. The encoded protein is CASGHSNTEAFF.

The J gene is TRBJ2-3, the V gene TRBV9; TRBD2 aligns across 15 bases. This CDR3 comprises 20 residues. Germline assignment: CDR1 SGDLS and CDR2 YYNGEE. J was trimmed by 1 base and V by 4 bases; bases with no gene match: 13. CDR3 in DNA: TGTGCCAGCAGCACACGGGGCGGACTAGCGGGGGGGCCGGGCACAGATACGCAGTATTTT. This sequence encodes CASSTRGGLAGGPGTDTQYF.

The V and J genes are TRBV12-5 and TRBJ2-1, with D hard to call. V was clipped by 3 bases and J by 5 bases, with 14 bases between them. This CDR3 region has 15 residues. The germline CDR1 and CDR2 sequences are LGHNT and FRNRAP. The CDR3 reads CASGFVAHKNNEQFF. The CDR3 nucleotides are TGTGCTAGTGGTTTTGTTGCACACAAAAACAATGAGCAGTTCTTC. Variable domain in full (rest from reference TRBV12-5 and TRBJ2-1): DARVTQTPRHKVTEMGQEVTMRCQPILGHNTVFWYRQTMMQGLELLAYFRNRAPLDDSGMPKDRFSAEMPDATLATLKIQPSEPRDSAVYFCASGFVAHKNNEQFFGPGTRLTVL.

J is TRBJ2-3 and V is TRBV7-9; 8 positions match TRBD1. With 5 bases clipped from V and 0 bases from J, the junction kept 4 bases outside the gene matches. CDR1 and CDR2 (germline): SEHNR, FQNEAQ (reference sequence). This CDR3 region has 15 residues. This CDR3 reads CASSQTGASTDTQYF. CDR3 nucleotides: TGTGCCAGCAGCCAGACAGGGGCTAGCACAGATACGCAGTATTTT.

The chain employs TRBV6-1 and TRBJ1-2; tentatively, D is TRBD1 (5 bases). The V end was cut by 1 base, the J end by 4 bases, with 13 bases between. The germline V gene encodes CDR1 MNHNS and CDR2 SASEGT. CDR3 length: 15 amino acids. This chain's CDR3 is CASSEGFGAIYGYTF. CDR3 coding DNA: TGTGCCAGCAGTGAAGGGTTTGGGGCCATCTATGGCTACACCTTC.

This sequence joins TRBV19 and TRBJ2-1; 10 bases align to TRBD2. The CDR3 is 17 amino acids. Trimming removed 4 bases from V and 7 bases from J; junction bases left unmatched: 13. Germline V gene lookup returns CDR1 LNHDA and CDR2 SQIVND (reference sequence). As DNA, the CDR3 is TGTGCCAGTAGTACCACCCGGCTAGCGGGAGAAGGGAATGAGCAGTTCTTC. Amino acids: CASSTTRLAGEGNEQFF.

The V and J genes are TRBV10-1 and TRBJ1-5; TRBD1 matches 7 bases. The J segment lost 2 bases and the V segment lost 1 base, leaving 11 bases of the junction unmatched. This CDR3 is built from 18 residues. The germline V gene encodes CDR1 WNHNN and CDR2 SYGVQD (reference sequence). CDR3 sequence: CASSEYRQGGEGNQPQHF. The CDR3 region has the DNA TGCGCCAGCAGTGAGTATAGGCAGGGGGGAGAGGGCAATCAGCCCCAGCATTTT.

This clone showed up just a few times. The chain has TRBV2 and TRBJ1-6; D gene unclear. The V end was cut by 4 bases, the J end by 6 bases, with 13 bases between. This CDR3 is built from 15 residues. Looked up from germline, CDR1 is SNHLY and CDR2 is FYNNEI. CDR3 sequence (DNA): TGTGCCAGCAGTGGTCGGGGATCGGGTAATTCACCCCTCCACTTT. It codes for CASSGRGSGNSPLHF.

The table lists this clone with a count of one. V gene TRBV28 combines with J gene TRBJ1-2, with D perhaps TRBD1 (6 bases). This CDR3 spans 14 amino acids. Germline V gives CDR1 MDHEN, CDR2 SYDVKM. Trimming removed 5 bases at V and 6 bases at J, with 16 bases between. CDR3 in amino acids: CASSAPPGADGYTF. As DNA, the CDR3 is TGTGCCAGCAGTGCCCCCCCAGGGGCTGATGGCTACACCTTC.

This rearrangement joins TRBV6-5 to TRBJ2-1; 9 bases are shared with TRBD2. The CDR3 totals 15 residues. Germline V gene data show CDR1 as MNHEY and CDR2 as SVGAGI. J gave up 5 bases and V 2 bases, and 4 bases lay outside the gene matches. CDR3 DNA sequence: TGTGCCAGCAGTTACCCGGGACTAGCAAACAATGAGCAGTTCTTC. Translating it yields CASSYPGLANNEQFF.

The chain recombines TRBV5-1 with TRBJ2-5, with TRBD1 matching over 7 bases. Looked up from germline, CDR1 is SGHRS and CDR2 is YFSETQ. This CDR3 is 14 amino acids long. After removal of 4 bases from V and 5 bases from J, the junction contained 8 bases not matched to a gene. The CDR3 here is CASSGDSNWETQYF. The CDR3 DNA reads TGCGCCAGCAGCGGGGACAGTAATTGGGAGACCCAGTACTTC. Complete variable domain (other parts from reference TRBV5-1 and TRBJ2-5): KAGVTQTPRYLIKTRGQQVTLSCSPISGHRSVSWYQQTPGQGLQFLFEYFSETQRNKGNFPGRFSGRQFSNSRSEMNVSTLELGDSALYLCASSGDSNWETQYFGPGTRLLVL.

The genes are TRBV6-6 and TRBJ2-3; D is undetermined. Looked up from germline, CDR1 is MNHNY and CDR2 is SVGAGI (reference sequence). The CDR3 runs to 12 residues. The V end was cut by 5 bases, the J end by 7 bases, with 10 bases between. CDR3 nucleotide sequence: TGTGCCAGCAGTCCCTTCTCCTATACGCAGTATTTT. It translates to CASSPFSYTQYF.

The chain combines TRBV10-1 with TRBJ2-3; TRBD1 matches 9 bases. The trim removed 5 bases at V and 3 bases at J, leaving 6 bases unmatched. CDR3 length: 15 amino acids. From germline, CDR1 is WNHNN and CDR2 SYGVQD (reference sequence). CDR3 amino acids: CASSWKTGGTDTQYF. The CDR3 nucleotides are TGCGCCAGCAGTTGGAAGACAGGGGGAACAGATACGCAGTATTTT.

This rearrangement joins TRBV30 to TRBJ2-1; the match to TRBD2 covers 9 bases. This CDR3 spans 13 amino acids. Per germline, CDR1 GTSNPN and CDR2 SVGIG (reference sequence). Trimming took 3 bases from V and 11 from J; bases not matched to a gene: 8. CDR3 in amino acids: CAWSSGLAGKQFF. CDR3 DNA: TGTGCCTGGAGCTCCGGCCTAGCGGGGAAGCAGTTCTTC.

Details on this clone: A read error may account for a junction end that differs from germline. In nucleotides, the CDR3 is TGTGCCAGCAGCCTAGCGGGAGGGAAGGCAGATACGCAGTATTTT. Its protein is CASSLAGGKADTQYF. This rearrangement joins TRBV7-2 to TRBJ2-3, with 12 bases matching TRBD2. Germline CDR1 reads SGHTA; CDR2 reads FQGNSA. This CDR3 comprises 15 residues.

This rearrangement joins TRBV27 to TRBJ2-7; 9 bases align to TRBD1. CDR1 is MNHEY and CDR2 is SMNVEV in the germline V gene (reference sequence). The CDR3 is 14 amino acids. Trimming took 6 bases from V and 5 from J; bases not matched to a gene: 8. CDR3 region: CASRVGTGTHEQYF. In DNA, the CDR3 is TGTGCCAGCAGGGTGGGGACAGGGACCCACGAGCAGTACTTC.

The genes are TRBV14 and TRBJ2-7; TRBD2 matches 9 bases. Trimming at V came to 4 bases and at J to 3 bases, leaving 10 bases not matched to a gene. Per the germline V gene, CDR1 is SGHDN and CDR2 is FVKESK. The CDR3 consists of 16 residues. The CDR3 sequence: CASSLAIAGAYYEQYF. The CDR3 DNA is TGTGCCAGCAGCCTTGCCATAGCGGGAGCGTACTACGAGCAGTACTTC.

In its sample, this clone was seen once. V and J are TRBV4-1 and TRBJ2-2, with D possibly TRBD2 on 5 matching bases. V was clipped by 4 bases and J by 1 base, with 7 bases between them. The V gene's germline CDR1 is MGHRA and CDR2 YSYEKL. The CDR3 extends over 14 amino acids. The CDR3 coding sequence is TGCGCCAGCAGCCCGGACTTGAACACCGGGGAGCTGTTTTTT. Amino acids: CASSPDLNTGELFF.

The sample holds one count of this clone. The V call is TRBV28, the J call TRBJ1-1; 9 nucleotides agree with TRBD1. The CDR3 totals 14 residues. Germline values: CDR1 MDHEN, CDR2 SYDVKM. V lost 6 bases to trimming and J lost 6 bases; unmatched junction nucleotides: 8. CDR3 DNA sequence: TGTGCCAGCAGAACAGGGGGCGAGGCGTCTGAAGCTTTCTTT. This encodes CASRTGGEASEAFF.